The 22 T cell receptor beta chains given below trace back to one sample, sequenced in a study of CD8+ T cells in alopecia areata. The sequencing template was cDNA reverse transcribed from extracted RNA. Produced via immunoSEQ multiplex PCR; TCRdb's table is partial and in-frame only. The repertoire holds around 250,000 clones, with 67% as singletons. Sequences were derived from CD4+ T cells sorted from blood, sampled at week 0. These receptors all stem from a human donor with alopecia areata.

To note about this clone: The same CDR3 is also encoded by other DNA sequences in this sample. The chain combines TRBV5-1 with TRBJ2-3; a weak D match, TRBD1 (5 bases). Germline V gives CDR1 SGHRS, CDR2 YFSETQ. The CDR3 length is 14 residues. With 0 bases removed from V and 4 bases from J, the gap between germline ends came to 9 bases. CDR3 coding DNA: TGCGCCAGCAGCTTGGATCCAGGGTCAGATACGCAGTATTTT. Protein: CASSLDPGSDTQYF. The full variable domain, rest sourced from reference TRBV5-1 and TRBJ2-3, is KAGVTQTPRYLIKTRGQQVTLSCSPISGHRSVSWYQQTPGQGLQFLFEYFSETQRNKGNFPGRFSGRQFSNSRSEMNVSTLELGDSALYLCASSLDPGSDTQYFGPGTRLTVL.

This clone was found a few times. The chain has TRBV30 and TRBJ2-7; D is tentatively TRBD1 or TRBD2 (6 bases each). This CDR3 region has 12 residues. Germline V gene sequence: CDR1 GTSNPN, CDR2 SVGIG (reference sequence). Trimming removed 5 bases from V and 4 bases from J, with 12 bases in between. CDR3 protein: CAWGGHGYEQYF. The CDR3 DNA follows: TGTGCCTGGGGGGGGCACGGATACGAGCAGTACTTC.

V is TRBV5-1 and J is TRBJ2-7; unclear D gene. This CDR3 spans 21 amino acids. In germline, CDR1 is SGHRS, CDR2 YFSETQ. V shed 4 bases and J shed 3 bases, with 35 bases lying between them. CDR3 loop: CASSPRITRISPPGLHYEQYF. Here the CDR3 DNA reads TGCGCCAGCAGCCCGCGAATCACGAGAATAAGTCCACCCGGTCTCCACTACGAGCAGTACTTC.

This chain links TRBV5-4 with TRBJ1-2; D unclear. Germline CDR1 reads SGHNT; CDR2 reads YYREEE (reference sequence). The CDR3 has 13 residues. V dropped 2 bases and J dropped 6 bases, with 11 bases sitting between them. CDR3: CASSFFGQDGYTF. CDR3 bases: TGTGCCAGCAGCTTTTTTGGTCAGGATGGCTACACCTTC.

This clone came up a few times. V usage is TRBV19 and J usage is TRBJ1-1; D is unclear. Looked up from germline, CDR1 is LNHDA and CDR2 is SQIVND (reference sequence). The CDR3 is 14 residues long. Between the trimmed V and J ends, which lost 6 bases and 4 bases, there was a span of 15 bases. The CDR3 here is CASSPTRRITEAFF. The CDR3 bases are TGTGCCAGTAGCCCCACCCGGCGGATCACTGAAGCTTTCTTT.

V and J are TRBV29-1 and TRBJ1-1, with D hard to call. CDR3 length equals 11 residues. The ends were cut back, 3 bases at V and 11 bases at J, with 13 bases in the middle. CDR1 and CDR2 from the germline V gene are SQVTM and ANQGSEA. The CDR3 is CSVEGFRDAFF. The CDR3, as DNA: TGCAGCGTTGAGGGTTTCCGGGATGCTTTCTTT.

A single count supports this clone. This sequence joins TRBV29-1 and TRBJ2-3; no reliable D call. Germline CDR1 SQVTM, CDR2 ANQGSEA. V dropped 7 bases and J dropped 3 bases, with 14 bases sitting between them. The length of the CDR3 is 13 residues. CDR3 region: CSGLSSSTDTQYF. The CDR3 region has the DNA TGCAGCGGGTTGTCCAGCTCAACAGATACGCAGTATTTT.

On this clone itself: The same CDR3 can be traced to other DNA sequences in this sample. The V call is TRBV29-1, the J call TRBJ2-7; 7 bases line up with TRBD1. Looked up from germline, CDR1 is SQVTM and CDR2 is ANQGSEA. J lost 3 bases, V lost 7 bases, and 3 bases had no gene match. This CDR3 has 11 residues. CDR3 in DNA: TGCAGCGCGGGACAGAGCTACGAGCAGTACTTC. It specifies CSAGQSYEQYF.

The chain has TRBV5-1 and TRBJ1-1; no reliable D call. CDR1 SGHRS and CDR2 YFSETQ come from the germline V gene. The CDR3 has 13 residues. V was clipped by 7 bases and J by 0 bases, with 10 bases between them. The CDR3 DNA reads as TGCGCCAGCCGTCAGCGGATGAACACTGAAGCTTTCTTT. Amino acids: CASRQRMNTEAFF.

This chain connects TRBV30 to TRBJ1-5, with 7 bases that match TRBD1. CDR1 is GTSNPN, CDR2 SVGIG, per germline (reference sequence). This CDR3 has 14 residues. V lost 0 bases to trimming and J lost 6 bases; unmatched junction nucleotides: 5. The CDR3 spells CAWSVRAGGQPQHF. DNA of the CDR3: TGTGCCTGGAGTGTAAGGGCAGGGGGTCAGCCCCAGCATTTT.

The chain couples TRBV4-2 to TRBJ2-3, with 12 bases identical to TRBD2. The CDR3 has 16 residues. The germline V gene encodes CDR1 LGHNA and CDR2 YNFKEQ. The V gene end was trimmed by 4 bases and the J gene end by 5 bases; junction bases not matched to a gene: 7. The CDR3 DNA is TGTGCCAGCAGCCCTGAACTAGCGGGGGGCGGAGATACGCAGTATTTT. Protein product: CASSPELAGGGDTQYF.

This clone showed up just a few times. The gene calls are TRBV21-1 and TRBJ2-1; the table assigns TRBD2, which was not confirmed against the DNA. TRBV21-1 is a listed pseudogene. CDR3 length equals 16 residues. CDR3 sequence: CASSKDQRGNYNEQFF. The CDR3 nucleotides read TGTGCCAGCAGCAAAGATCAACGGGGGAACTACAATGAGCAGTTCTTC.

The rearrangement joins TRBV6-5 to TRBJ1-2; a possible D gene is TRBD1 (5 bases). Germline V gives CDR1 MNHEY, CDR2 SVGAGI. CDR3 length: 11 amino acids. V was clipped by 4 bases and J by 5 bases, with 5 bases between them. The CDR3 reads CASSWGYGYTF. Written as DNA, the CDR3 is TGTGCCAGCAGTTGGGGGTATGGCTACACCTTC.

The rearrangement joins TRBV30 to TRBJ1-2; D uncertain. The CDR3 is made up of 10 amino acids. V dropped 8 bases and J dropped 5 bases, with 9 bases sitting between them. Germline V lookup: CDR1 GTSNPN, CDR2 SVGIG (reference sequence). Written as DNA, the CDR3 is TGTGCCGCGGGTCAGTATGGCTACACCTTC. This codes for CAAGQYGYTF.

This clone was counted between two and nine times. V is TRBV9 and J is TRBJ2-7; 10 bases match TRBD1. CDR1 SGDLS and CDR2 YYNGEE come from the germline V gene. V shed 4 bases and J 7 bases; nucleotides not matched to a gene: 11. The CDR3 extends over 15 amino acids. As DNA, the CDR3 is TGTGCCAGCAGCATCCGGGACAGGGGCGACGGGGAGCAGTACTTC. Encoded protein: CASSIRDRGDGEQYF.

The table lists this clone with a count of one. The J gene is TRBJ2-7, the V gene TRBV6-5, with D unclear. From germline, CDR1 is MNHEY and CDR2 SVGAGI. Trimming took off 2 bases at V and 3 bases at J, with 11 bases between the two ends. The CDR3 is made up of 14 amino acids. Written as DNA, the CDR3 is TGTGCCAGCAGTTACCAAAATGTGGGCTACGAGCAGTACTTC. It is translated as CASSYQNVGYEQYF.

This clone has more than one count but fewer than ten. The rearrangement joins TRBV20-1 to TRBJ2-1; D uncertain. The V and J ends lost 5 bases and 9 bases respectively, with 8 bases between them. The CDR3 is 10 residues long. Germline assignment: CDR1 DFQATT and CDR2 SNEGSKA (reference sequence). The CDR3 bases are TGCAGTGCTCTGATTGTTGAGCAGTTCTTC. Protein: CSALIVEQFF.

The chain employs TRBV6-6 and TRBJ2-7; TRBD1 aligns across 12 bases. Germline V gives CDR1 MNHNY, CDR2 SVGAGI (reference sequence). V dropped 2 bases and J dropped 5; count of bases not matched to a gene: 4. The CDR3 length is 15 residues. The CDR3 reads CASSYLGTGGNEQYF. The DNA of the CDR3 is TGTGCCAGCAGTTACCTCGGGACAGGGGGCAACGAGCAGTACTTC.

The CDR3 nucleotides are TGTGCCAGCAGCCGCCGGAGGGACGGAAGTAATTCACCCCTCCACTTT. This translates into CASSRRRDGSNSPLHF. This chain joins TRBV9 and TRBJ1-6; a possible D gene is TRBD1 (5 bases). V dropped 4 bases and J dropped 6 bases, with 17 bases sitting between them. The V gene's germline CDR1 is SGDLS and CDR2 YYNGEE. This CDR3 region has 16 residues. Using reference TRBV9 and TRBJ1-6 for the parts outside the CDR3, the full variable domain is DSGVTQTPKHLITATGQRVTLRCSPRSGDLSVYWYQQSLDQGLQFLIQYYNGEERAKGNILERFSAQQFPDLHSELNLSSLELGDSALYFCASSRRRDGSNSPLHFGNGTRLTVT.

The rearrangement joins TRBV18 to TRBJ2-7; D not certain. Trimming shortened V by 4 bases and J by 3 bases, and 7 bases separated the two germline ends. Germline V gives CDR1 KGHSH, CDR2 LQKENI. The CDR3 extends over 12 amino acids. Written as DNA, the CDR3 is TGTGCCAGCTCACTCATCGACTACGAGCAGTACTTC. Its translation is CASSLIDYEQYF. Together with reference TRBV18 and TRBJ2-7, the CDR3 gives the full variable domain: NAGVMQNPRHLVRRRGQEARLRCSPMKGHSHVYWYRQLPEEGLKFMVYLQKENIIDESGMPKERFSAEFPKEGPSILRIQQVVRGDSAAYFCASSLIDYEQYFGPGTRLTVT.

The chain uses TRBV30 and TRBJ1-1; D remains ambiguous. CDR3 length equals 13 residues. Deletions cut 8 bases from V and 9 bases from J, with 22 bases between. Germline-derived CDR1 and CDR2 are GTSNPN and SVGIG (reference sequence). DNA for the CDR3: TGTGCCGCGGAGCAGCTGACACACTCTAAAGCTTTCTTT. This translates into CAAEQLTHSKAFF.

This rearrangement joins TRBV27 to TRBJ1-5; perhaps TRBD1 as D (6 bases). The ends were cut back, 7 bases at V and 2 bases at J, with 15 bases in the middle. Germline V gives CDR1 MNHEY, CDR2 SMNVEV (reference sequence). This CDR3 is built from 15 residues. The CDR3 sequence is CASKGTRGGNQPQHF. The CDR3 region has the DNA TGTGCCAGCAAGGGGACCAGGGGTGGCAATCAGCCCCAGCATTTT.